This T cell receptor (beta chain) was identified in a study of T cell repertoires and HLA-DP antigens. About the research overall: DNA input averaged roughly 230 ng in sorted CD137+CD4+ and 900 to 1,500 ng in pre-culture CD4+. Study outcomes and limitations: Naive and memory CD4+ cells were analysed together, not apart. A non-physiological HeLa system presented antigen to total CD4+ responders.

The method was immunoSEQ multiplex PCR; TCRdb's version includes in-frame clones alone and lacks a portion of them. In the table there are approximately 86,000 clones, around 86% of which are singletons. Germline loops: CDR1 SGHNT, CDR2 YYREEE (reference sequence). Trimming left V 1 base short and J 5 bases short, with 13 bases between. This CDR3 region has 15 residues. As regards this clone: Its antigen remains unknown.

The specimen was CD4+ T cells from PBMCs. This clonotype was sampled from a man aged 45-65 years in good health and CMV-seronegative. The V and J genes are TRBV5-4 and TRBJ2-1; tentatively, D is TRBD2 (7 bases). The CDR3 region has the DNA TGTGCCAGCAGCTTGCAAGGGGGGGCAGACAATGAGCAGTTCTTC. As protein: CASSLQGGADNEQFF.